Detailed here is one T cell receptor (beta chain). Its specific antigen is unknown. Base qualities are not recorded, but no much larger clone differs from it by a single base. Healthy HIV-negative adults with no recently reported acute infections or vaccinations were included as donors. Every donor was a Caucasian adult residing in Nashville, Tennessee, USA. CD4+ T cells were enriched by magnetic negative selection, after which naive cells were positively selected on CD45RA and the negative fraction was taken as the memory subset. Blood was collected by leukapheresis, and PBMCs were isolated by Ficoll-Histopaque density gradient centrifugation and then cryopreserved in liquid nitrogen vapor phase. Analytical flow cytometry was used to check the purity and quantity of every magnetically sorted T cell population. From each sorted fraction, genomic DNA was isolated and quantified by UV absorbance on a Nanodrop 2000c.

The CDR3 contains 16 residues, cysteine and phenylalanine counted. Of the read, only the CDR3 DNA is kept; its 48 bases are in frame from base 1. The data are from a study of shared clonotypes between healthy human individuals (dated by TCRdb to the early 2020s). Background on the whole study: The cohort included three men and two women between 18 and 49 years of age. For each donor, CD4 naive and CD4 memory were each run on three plates, CD8 naive on two plates, and CD8 memory on one plate. To estimate repertoire size and how much clonotypes are shared between individuals, the study performed deep sequencing of blood TCR repertoires from roughly five healthy adults. Different laboratories and diverse techniques were used to prepare libraries and sequence TCR repertoires, to increase sequencing depth and limit assay-specific biases. Leukapheresis yielded between about 0.9 and 8.9 billion PBMCs per donor. The research as a whole found: The genetic and exposure-history diversity represented was limited by the small number of donors. Sampling was limited to blood, and TCR repertoires in tissue likely differ from TCR repertoires in blood. Compared with non-shared clonotypes, the clonotypes found in all four sorted-subset donors had higher generation probabilities. Sharing across a few donors was observed for 5% to 6.5% of naive CD4, about 4% of naive CD8, 2% to 2.5% of memory CD4, and roughly 0.4% of memory CD8 clonotypes. Pairwise subsampling led to the expectation that sequencing depth would affect the degree of clonotype sharing among donors. Incomplete sequencing was indicated by rarefaction of sorted-subset datasets, despite the large sequencing depth. Naive subsets generally had larger estimated clonotype richness than memory subsets.

Using the deep immunoSEQ assay, multiplex PCR amplified TCR CDR3 regions from genomic DNA. Extracted genomic DNA from each cell subset was distributed evenly across all wells of several immunoSEQ 96-well plates, and each plate was treated as a replicate. Each replicate PCR for sorted subsets received about 220 ng genomic DNA, equal to tens of thousands of T cell genomes. The purified libraries were quantified using a Qubit 3.0 fluorometer, sized with a Bioanalyzer 2100, and then quantified again using the KAPA Library Quantification kit. Every immunoSEQ 96-well plate was sequenced on a dedicated single-read 150-cycle Illumina NextSeq 550 flow cell. The paper's data handling went like this. Because the immunoSEQ output included only junctional sequences and no quality scores, the filtering could not be the same as the filtering used for full-length reads. To assign V/J genes and CDR3, sequences were annotated using PyIR, a Python wrapper for IgBLAST v1.9, with IMGT germline references. Reads with weak V/J assignments (E-value above 1e-6), missing CDR3, stop codons, out-of-frame junctions, or ambiguous translated residues were removed. A V3J clonotype was defined by an identical inferred V gene, J gene, and CDR3 amino acid sequence. To compute the percentage overlap between repertoires, the number of shared unique clonotypes was divided by the size of the smaller repertoire. Richness of each repertoire was evaluated using RTK rarefaction, the Chao1 estimator, and Recon v2.1 estimates of unobserved clonotypes. For all TCRbeta clonotypes obtained by the gDNA method from four donors, generation probabilities were computed with OLGA. This is the immuneACCESS table as TCRdb keeps it, with only in-frame sequences that have V and J called. A part of the clones is gone; compared with another copy, unresolved V genes explain less than half, and the rest is unexplained. V, J and clone size are taken as reported in that table, and D and trimming were inferred from the DNA itself. The sample table lists 650,000 to 750,000 clones, about 78% of them with a count of one. The ten largest clones represent under 2% of the sample.

The chain is made from TRBV1 and TRBJ1-2; the table gives TRBD1 as D, unverified against the DNA. TRBV1 is a known pseudogene. Sequencing was carried out using memory CD4+ T cells sorted from blood. What the cell subset or site label conveys for this sample: CD45RA-negative fraction. The receptor's source is a woman aged 30 to 39 in good health. The CDR3 here reads CTSSHFLDRVDSGYTF. In nucleotides, the sequence is TGCACCAGCAGCCATTTCTTGGACAGGGTGGACTCTGGCTACACCTTC.